The present T cell receptor (beta chain) was sequenced within a study of T cell changes during pregnancy in multiple sclerosis. The CDR3 is 17 residues long. Losses at the gene ends were 6 bases for V and 8 bases for J; bases not matched to a gene: 11. Germline CDR1 LNHDA, CDR2 SQIVND (reference sequence). Generated by immunoSEQ multiplex PCR, the TCRdb table keeps only in-frame clones and is missing some. The sample carries roughly 100,000 clones, under 95% recorded once. The clonotype originates from a female donor with multiple sclerosis, enrolled in a pregnancy study. The V gene is TRBV19, the J gene TRBJ2-1; TRBD2 agrees at 15 bases. The material sequenced was peripheral blood, taken before pregnancy. The CDR3 DNA reads as TGTGCCAGTAGCCCCGGGACTAGCGGGAGGACGCAGGATGAGCAGTTCTTC. As protein: CASSPGTSGRTQDEQFF. The full variable domain, in which reference TRBV19 and TRBJ2-1 provide the parts outside the CDR3, is DGGITQSPKYLFRKEGQNVTLSCEQNLNHDAMYWYRQDPGQGLRLIYYSQIVNDFQKGDIAEGYSVSREKKESFPLTVTSAQKNPTAFYLCASSPGTSGRTQDEQFFGPGTRLTVL.